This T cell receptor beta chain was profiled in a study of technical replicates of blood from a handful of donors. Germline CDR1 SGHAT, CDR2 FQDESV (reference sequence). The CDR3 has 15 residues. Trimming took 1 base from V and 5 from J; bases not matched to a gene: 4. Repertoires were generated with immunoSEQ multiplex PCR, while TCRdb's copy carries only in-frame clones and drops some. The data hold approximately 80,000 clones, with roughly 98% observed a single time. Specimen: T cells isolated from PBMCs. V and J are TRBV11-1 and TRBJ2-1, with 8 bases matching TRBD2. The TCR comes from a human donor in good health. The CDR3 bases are TGTGCCAGCAGCTTAGACGGGGGGGATAACAATGAGCAGTTCTTC. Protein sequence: CASSLDGGDNNEQFF.